Listed here is a single T cell receptor (beta chain). The antigen remains undetermined. The data stem from a study of cytomegalovirus exposure and HLA in healthy donors. Study results and caveats: Earlier analysis found most TCR beta V segments productive about 87% or about 30% of the time. Associated with cytomegalovirus, according to the listing, were 150 to 200 TCR beta chains.

13 Jbeta primers and 60 Vbeta primers were used for the PCR. Authors' processing steps: Later reanalysis found roughly 80 million unique TCR beta chains, roughly 10 million of them shared. Sequenced by immunoSEQ multiplex PCR; TCRdb stores in-frame clones only, minus some. D and trimming were read from the DNA, whereas the V and J calls and clone size are those reported in that table. The table records roughly 75,000 clones, 75% to 85% of them present only once. The CDR3 is 12 residues long. The germline gives CDR1 KGHSH, CDR2 LQKENI. J gave up 5 bases and V 6 bases, and 4 bases lay outside the gene matches.

This TCR was sampled from a man between 65 and 85 years old in good health and CMV-seropositive. The chain links TRBV18 to TRBJ2-7; 7 positions agree with TRBD2. Sequencing was done on a sample of PBMCs. CDR3 residues: CASSTGRHEQYF. The CDR3 DNA sequence: TGTGCCAGCTCGACCGGGAGGCACGAGCAGTACTTC.